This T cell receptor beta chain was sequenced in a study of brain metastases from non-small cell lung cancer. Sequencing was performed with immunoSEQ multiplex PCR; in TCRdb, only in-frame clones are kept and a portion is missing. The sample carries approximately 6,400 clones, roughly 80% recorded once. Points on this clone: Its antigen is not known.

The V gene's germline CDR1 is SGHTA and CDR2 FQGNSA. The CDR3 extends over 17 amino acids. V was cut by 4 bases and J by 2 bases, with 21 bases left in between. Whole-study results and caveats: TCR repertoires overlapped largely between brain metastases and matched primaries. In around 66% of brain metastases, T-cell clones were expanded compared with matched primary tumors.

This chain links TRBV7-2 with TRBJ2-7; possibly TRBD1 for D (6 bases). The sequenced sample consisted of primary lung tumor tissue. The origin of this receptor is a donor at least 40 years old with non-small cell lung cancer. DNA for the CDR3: TGTGCCAGCAGCTCCAACTCACAGGGAAATCACGCCTACGAGCAGTACTTC. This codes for CASSSNSQGNHAYEQYF.